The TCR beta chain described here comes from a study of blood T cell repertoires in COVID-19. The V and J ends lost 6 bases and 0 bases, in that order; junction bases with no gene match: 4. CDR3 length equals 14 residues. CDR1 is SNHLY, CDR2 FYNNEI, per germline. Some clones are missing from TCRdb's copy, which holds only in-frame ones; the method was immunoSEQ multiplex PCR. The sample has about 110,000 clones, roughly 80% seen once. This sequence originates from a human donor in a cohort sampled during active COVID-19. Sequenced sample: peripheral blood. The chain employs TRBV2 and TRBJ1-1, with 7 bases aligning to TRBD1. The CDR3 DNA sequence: TGTGCCAGCAGCGGGGGACAGATGAACACTGAAGCTTTCTTT. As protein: CASSGGQMNTEAFF.